This section outlines one T cell receptor beta chain sequence together with its context. This sample stems from a study of T cell changes during pregnancy in multiple sclerosis. The CDR3 spans 17 residues. V shed 3 bases and J shed 6 bases, with 24 bases lying between them. Germline V lookup: CDR1 SGDLS, CDR2 YYNGEE. Data came from immunoSEQ multiplex PCR; TCRdb stores just in-frame clones and leaves some out. The sample yields about 17,000 clones, over 70% seen once. The V gene is TRBV9, the J gene TRBJ1-2; weak D call: TRBD1 (6 bases). Here the sequenced sample was CD8+ T cells from peripheral blood mononuclear cells, taken in the third trimester of pregnancy. The clonotype originates from a female donor in good health, enrolled as a control in a pregnancy study. In DNA, the CDR3 is TGTGCCAGCAGCGGAAATTGGGACAACTCTTACTCTGATGGCTACACCTTC. It encodes CASSGNWDNSYSDGYTF.